This TCR beta chain appears in the sequencing data of a study of graft-versus-host responses after intestinal transplantation. In the study overall: Every recipient underwent anti-thymocyte globulin induction, then tacrolimus and steroids for roughly 3 years.

Assay used: immunoSEQ multiplex PCR; TCRdb lists only in-frame clones, some missing. The sample carries around 110,000 clones, about nine tenths recorded once. Trimming took 2 bases from V and 3 from J, leaving 14 bases between them. The CDR3 has 15 amino acids. CDR1 SGHTA and CDR2 FQGNSA come from the germline V gene. Note on this clone: Its matching antigen is unknown.

Whole-study results and caveats: GvH clonotypes were identified within recipient marrow, with a subset emerging first in ileum or blood.

The chain links TRBV7-2 to TRBJ2-7, with D possibly TRBD2 on 5 matching bases. The source of this sequence is a human donor who received an intestinal transplant. The specimen was unstimulated CD4+ T cells sorted from spleen or lymph node cells, collected before intestinal transplant. The DNA of the CDR3 is TGTGCCAGCAGCTTAACGCCGGGATATCTCTACGAGCAGTACTTC. Translated: CASSLTPGYLYEQYF.